This note documents a single T cell receptor (beta chain) sequence. This sample was taken from a study of blood T cell repertoires in COVID-19. Looking at the study overall: Both acute and convalescent COVID-19 samples were obtained from the United States, Italy and Spain. The analysed material was cDNA or gDNA that came from T cells, B-cell-depleted T cells, or PBMCs.

CDR3 length: 14 residues. Germline CDR1 and CDR2: MNHNS and SASEGT. Trimming stripped 1 base from V and 0 bases from J, with 4 bases between. Authors' processing steps: Cell counts per sample came from amplifying reference gene primers. Clones were sequenced by immunoSEQ multiplex PCR, and TCRdb holds only the in-frame ones, with some missing. The DNA gave D and trimming, while V, J and clone size come from that table. The repertoire holds some 80,000 clones, with more than 75% as singletons. The receptor's source is a woman of 80 years or more with active or convalescent COVID-19. The rearrangement joins TRBV6-1 to TRBJ1-3; D unresolved. The specimen sequenced was peripheral blood. The CDR3 sequence is CASSEGSSGNTIYF. The CDR3 DNA reads as TGTGCCAGCAGTGAAGGGAGCTCTGGAAACACCATATATTTT.